The 17 T cell receptor beta chains given below trace back to one sample, sequenced in a study of human T cells and chemical hapten exposure. TCRdb itself ran the RACE reads through MiXCR, one entry per CDR3 protein. Found here are about 81,000 distinct CDR3 sequences, roughly 10% of them singletons; the top ten hold 2% to 2.5%. Time point reported: patch test 2, 6 weeks after DPC sensitization. Stated treatment: therapeutic diphenylcyclopropenone sensitization with weekly scalp DPC. The sample was whole blood, taken in connection with sensitization to the hapten diphenylcyclopropenone (DPC). The receptors were gathered from a woman aged 25-40 years with alopecia areata. Some clones in this sample may be carry-over from other donors' samples.

This clonotype came up many times. This chain uses TRBV3-1 with TRBJ1-6; D remains unclear. Germline V gives CDR1 LGHDT, CDR2 YNNKEL (reference sequence). V was shortened by 1 base and J by 7 bases, with 14 bases between the two germline ends. This CDR3 is built from 16 residues. The CDR3 bases are TGTGCCAGCAGCCAAGGTGGGGTCATGAGAAATTCACCCCTCCACTTT. Protein product: CASSQGGVMRNSPLHF.

This clonotype was detected only a few times. The chain has TRBV20-1 and TRBJ2-1; D remains unclear. The CDR3 runs 13 residues. Trimming removed 3 bases at V and 3 bases at J, with 9 bases between. Germline loops: CDR1 DFQATT, CDR2 SNEGSKA (reference sequence). CDR3 in DNA: TGCAGTGCTAGCTCTAGGCTCTACAATGAGCAGTTCTTC. This gives the protein CSASSRLYNEQFF.

This clonotype was counted at least ten times. V usage is TRBV7-2 and J usage is TRBJ1-5; the match to TRBD1 covers 7 bases. The ends lost 1 base at V and 9 bases at J; junction bases unmatched: 0. In germline, CDR1 is SGHTA, CDR2 FQGNSA. The CDR3 spans 12 residues. The CDR3, as DNA: TGTGCCAGCAGCTTAGACAGGGGGCCCCAGCATTTT. Protein product: CASSLDRGPQHF.

This clonotype came up many times. This chain connects TRBV30 to TRBJ2-2, with D perhaps TRBD1 (6 bases). Germline assignment: CDR1 GTSNPN and CDR2 SVGIG (reference sequence). CDR3 length equals 15 residues. V lost 1 base and J lost 5, with 14 bases in between. Here the CDR3 DNA reads TGTGCCTGGAGTGAAACCAGGGGCGGGACCGGGGAGCTGTTTTTT. Protein: CAWSETRGGTGELFF.

This clonotype was observed many times. J is TRBJ2-7 and V is TRBV11-3, with 7 bases lining up with TRBD1. This CDR3 contains 13 residues. The junction had 6 bases not matched to a gene; V was cut back by 4 bases and J by 6 bases. Germline CDR1 and CDR2: SGHNT and YENEEA. CDR3 amino acids: CASSSTGAGEQYF. DNA of the CDR3: TGTGCCAGCAGCTCTACAGGGGCGGGCGAGCAGTACTTC. Supplemented by reference TRBV11-3 and TRBJ2-7, the full variable domain reads EAGVVQSPRYKIIEKKQPVAFWCNPISGHNTLYWYLQNLGQGPELLIRYENEEAVDDSQLPKDRFSAERLKGVDSTLKIQPAELGDSAVYLCASSSTGAGEQYFGPGTRLTVT.

Only one count was recorded for this clonotype. The chain couples TRBV4-2 to TRBJ1-1; D ambiguous. V was cut by 4 bases and J by 1 base, with 10 bases left in between. The germline V gene encodes CDR1 LGHNA and CDR2 YNFKEQ. This CDR3 has 14 amino acids. CDR3: CASSRLTGNTEAFF. In nucleotides, the CDR3 is TGTGCCAGCAGCCGCTTAACGGGGAACACTGAAGCTTTCTTT.

This chain uses TRBV30 with TRBJ2-4; no clear D. Germline V gene sequence: CDR1 GTSNPN, CDR2 SVGIG (reference sequence). Trimming took 4 bases from V and 2 from J, leaving 12 bases between them. This CDR3 is built from 14 residues. The CDR3 is CAWKQAGTKNIQYF. The CDR3 nucleotides read TGTGCCTGGAAGCAGGCAGGTACCAAAAACATTCAGTACTTC.

There are many counts of this clonotype. This chain connects TRBV28 to TRBJ1-4; 9 bases map to TRBD1. The CDR3 spans 15 residues. Per the germline V gene, CDR1 is MDHEN and CDR2 is SYDVKM. J was trimmed by 8 bases and V by 5 bases; bases with no gene match: 9. Here the CDR3 reads CASSGTGGAGEKLFF. CDR3 in DNA: TGTGCCAGCAGTGGTACAGGGGGCGCGGGAGAAAAACTGTTTTTT.

This clonotype was detected only a few times. As DNA, the CDR3 is TGTGCCAGCAGTGTTGAAAGCGGCTCCTACAATGAGCAGTTCTTC. Its translation is CASSVESGSYNEQFF. The chain has TRBV6-4 and TRBJ2-1; D is perhaps TRBD2 (5 bases). Trimming took 4 bases from V and 0 from J, leaving 10 bases between them. Germline V lookup: CDR1 MRHNA, CDR2 SNTAGT. This CDR3 is built from 15 residues.

The chain links TRBV7-2 to TRBJ1-6, with no clear D. V was cut by 2 bases and J by 7 bases, with 9 bases left in between. Germline-derived CDR1 and CDR2 are SGHTA and FQGNSA. The CDR3 is 14 residues long. In DNA, the CDR3 is TGTGCCAGCAGCTTACCCCGACAAAATTCACCCCTCCACTTT. Its protein product is CASSLPRQNSPLHF.

In its sample, this clonotype was seen many times. The genes are TRBV20-1 and TRBJ2-1; D is perhaps TRBD2 (6 bases). CDR3 length: 16 residues. V was shortened by 1 base and J by 1 base, with 14 bases between the two germline ends. Germline loops: CDR1 DFQATT, CDR2 SNEGSKA (reference sequence). The CDR3 sequence is CSARGAAGSSYNEQFF. The DNA of the CDR3 is TGCAGTGCTAGAGGAGCGGCGGGAAGTTCCTACAATGAGCAGTTCTTC.

This clonotype was seen only a few times. This sequence joins TRBV29-1 and TRBJ2-2, with 7 bases identical to TRBD1. The V and J ends lost 7 bases and 1 base, in that order; junction bases with no gene match: 3. This CDR3 has 13 amino acids. The germline CDR1 and CDR2 sequences are SQVTM and ANQGSEA. CDR3 nucleotide sequence: TGCAGCGCCGACAGGGAGAACACCGGGGAGCTGTTTTTT. Its protein is CSADRENTGELFF.

V is TRBV28 and J is TRBJ2-2, with D possibly matching TRBD1 (5 bases). Trimming removed 6 bases at V and 6 bases at J, with 14 bases between. This CDR3 comprises 14 residues. Looked up from germline, CDR1 is MDHEN and CDR2 is SYDVKM. CDR3 in DNA: TGTGCCAGCAGCGACAGCTCTTCGGCCGGGGAGCTGTTTTTT. As protein: CASSDSSSAGELFF. Combining the CDR3 with reference TRBV28 and TRBJ2-2 gives the whole variable domain DVKVTQSSRYLVKRTGEKVFLECVQDMDHENMFWYRQDPGLGLRLIYFSYDVKMKEKGDIPEGYSVSREKKERFSLILESASTNQTSMYLCASSDSSSAGELFFGEGSRLTVL.

The table lists this clonotype with many counts. The V and J genes are TRBV15 and TRBJ1-2; maybe TRBD1 (6 bases). The germline V and J ends were trimmed by 1 base and 0 bases, with 15 bases remaining between them. The CDR3 sequence is 17 residues long. In germline, CDR1 is LNHNV, CDR2 YYDKDF (reference sequence). Written as DNA, the CDR3 is TGTGCCACCAGCAGAGTCTCCCCAGGGACAACTAACTATGGCTACACCTTC. It encodes CATSRVSPGTTNYGYTF. The whole variable domain, filled in from reference TRBV15 and TRBJ1-2, reads DAMVIQNPRYQVTQFGKPVTLSCSQTLNHNVMYWYQQKSSQAPKLLFHYYDKDFNNEADTPDNFQSRRPNTSFCFLDIRSPGLGDTAMYLCATSRVSPGTTNYGYTFGSGTRLTVV.

In this sample, this clonotype turned up many times. The V and J genes are TRBV19 and TRBJ2-5, with D possibly being TRBD2 (6 bases). This CDR3 is built from 15 residues. V lost 5 bases and J 3 bases, leaving 16 bases between the germline ends. Germline lookup yields CDR1 LNHDA and CDR2 SQIVND (reference sequence). CDR3 sequence reads: CASSFLGGAKETQYF. The CDR3 DNA reads TGTGCCAGTAGTTTCCTGGGGGGAGCCAAAGAGACCCAGTACTTC. The entire variable domain, with the rest obtained from reference TRBV19 and TRBJ2-5, is as follows: DGGITQSPKYLFRKEGQNVTLSCEQNLNHDAMYWYRQDPGQGLRLIYYSQIVNDFQKGDIAEGYSVSREKKESFPLTVTSAQKNPTAFYLCASSFLGGAKETQYFGPGTRLLVL.

This clonotype has at least ten counts. V and J are TRBV5-1 and TRBJ1-1, with 10 bases aligning to TRBD1. J lost 5 bases, V lost 9 bases, and 10 bases had no gene match. In germline, CDR1 is SGHRS, CDR2 YFSETQ. This CDR3 has 14 residues. CDR3 residues: CATRVGTGETEAFF. The CDR3 bases are TGCGCCACCAGAGTTGGGACAGGGGAAACTGAAGCTTTCTTT.

This clonotype was observed a few times. The chain employs TRBV5-1 and TRBJ2-2; no definite D call. V shed 4 bases and J shed 1 base, with 2 bases lying between them. The CDR3 has 12 amino acids. Germline V lookup: CDR1 SGHRS, CDR2 YFSETQ. The CDR3 region has the DNA TGCGCCAGCAGCCGGAACACCGGGGAGCTGTTTTTT. This gives the protein CASSRNTGELFF.